This T cell receptor (beta chain) came from a study of T cells after yellow fever vaccination. General study points: The booster response re-showed most primary clones: approximately 95% CD4, more than 80% CD8.

Details on this clonotype: Its antigen is currently unknown.

The 5'RACE template-switching step produced TCR cDNA and added a universal primer site and UMIs. Via MiXCR, TCRdb re-called the 5' RACE reads, giving one row per CDR3 protein. The profile shows some 560,000 distinct CDR3 sequences, around 16% of them singletons. The sequence was collected from a man aged 18 to 29 who received the YFV17D yellow fever vaccine. The material sequenced was PBMCs, taken around 5 days after the first yellow fever vaccination.

For the CDR3, the DNA is TGCAGTGCTAAACAGGGTTTGGCGGATGAAAAACTGTTTTTT. It encodes CSAKQGLADEKLFF. The chain carries TRBV20-1 and TRBJ1-4, with D possibly being TRBD1 (6 bases). Per the germline V gene, CDR1 is DFQATT and CDR2 is SNEGSKA (reference sequence). V was pared by 4 bases and J by 6 bases, with 15 bases between. This CDR3 region has 14 residues.